This T cell receptor beta chain was retrieved from a study of blood T cell repertoires in COVID-19. Produced via immunoSEQ multiplex PCR; TCRdb's table is partial and in-frame only. The sample shows roughly 380,000 clones, about 89% of them seen only once. The study assigned cohorts using participant-reported clinical history. CDR1 SNHLY and CDR2 FYNNEI come from the germline V gene. V was clipped by 3 bases and J by 4 bases, with 12 bases between them. The CDR3 length is 14 residues. This receptor was obtained from a man aged 25 to 40 who had recovered from COVID-19. The sequenced sample consisted of PBMCs or T cells enriched from blood (not recorded which). The rearrangement uses TRBV2 and TRBJ1-2; D is unresolved. The CDR3 DNA follows: TGTGCCAGCAGTGATTATCACGCCGGCTATGGCTACACCTTC. Amino acids: CASSDYHAGYGYTF. The variable domain in full, with the rest retrieved from reference TRBV2 and TRBJ1-2, is EPEVTQTPSHQVTQMGQEVILRCVPISNHLYFYWYRQILGQKVEFLVSFYNNEISEKSEIFDDQFSVERPDGSNFTLKIRSTKLEDSAMYFCASSDYHAGYGYTFGSGTRLTVV.